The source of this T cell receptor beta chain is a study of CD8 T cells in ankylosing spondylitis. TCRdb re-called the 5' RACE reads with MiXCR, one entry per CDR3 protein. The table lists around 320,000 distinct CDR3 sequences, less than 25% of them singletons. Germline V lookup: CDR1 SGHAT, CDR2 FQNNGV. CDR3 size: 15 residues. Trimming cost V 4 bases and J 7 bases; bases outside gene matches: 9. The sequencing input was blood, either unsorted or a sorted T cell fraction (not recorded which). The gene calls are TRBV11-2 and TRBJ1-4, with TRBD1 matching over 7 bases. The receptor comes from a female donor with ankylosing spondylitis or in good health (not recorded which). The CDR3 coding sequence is TGTGCCAGCAGCTCTAACAGGGGAATGACTGAAAAACTGTTTTTT. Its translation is CASSSNRGMTEKLFF.